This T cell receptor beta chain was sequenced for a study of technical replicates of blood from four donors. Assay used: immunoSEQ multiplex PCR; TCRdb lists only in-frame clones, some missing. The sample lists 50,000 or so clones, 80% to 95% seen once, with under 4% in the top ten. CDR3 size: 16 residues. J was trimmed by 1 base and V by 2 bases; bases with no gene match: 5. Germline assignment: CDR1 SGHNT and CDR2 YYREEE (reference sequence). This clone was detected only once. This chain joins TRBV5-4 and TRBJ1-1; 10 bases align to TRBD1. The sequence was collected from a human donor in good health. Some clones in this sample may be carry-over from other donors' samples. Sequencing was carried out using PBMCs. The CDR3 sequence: CASSFGGQGTNTEAFF. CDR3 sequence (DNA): TGTGCCAGCAGCTTCGGGGGACAGGGGACGAACACTGAAGCTTTCTTT. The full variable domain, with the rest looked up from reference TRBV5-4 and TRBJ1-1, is ETGVTQSPTHLIKTRGQQVTLRCSSQSGHNTVSWYQQALGQGPQFIFQYYREEENGRGNFPPRFSGLQFPNYSSELNVNALELDDSALYLCASSFGGQGTNTEAFFGQGTRLTVV.